The 2 T cell receptor beta chains in this list originate from one sample, sequenced in a study of preoperative IRX-2 immunotherapy in early breast cancer. TCRdb's copy holds only in-frame clones and misses some; the assay was immunoSEQ multiplex PCR. The table lists around 3,000 clones, 65% to 80% of them singletons. As to treatment: preoperative locoregional IRX-2 cytokine immunotherapy. Sequencing used tumor tissue, obtained after IRX-2 immunotherapy. These receptors came from a human donor with breast cancer.

V gene TRBV18 combines with J gene TRBJ2-7; a possible D gene is TRBD1 (5 bases). Trimming left V 1 base short and J 5 bases short, with 9 bases between. The CDR3 length is 13 residues. The germline CDR1 and CDR2 sequences are KGHSH and LQKENI. CDR3: CASSPHRQNEQYV. Here the CDR3 DNA reads TGTGCCAGCTCACCACACCGACAGAACGAGCAGTACGTC.

A remark on this clone: An end of the junction does not agree with germline; a read error may underlie this. The chain links TRBV7-6 to TRBJ2-2; either TRBD1 or TRBD2 may fit D (5 bases each). The germline gives CDR1 SGHVS, CDR2 FNYEAQ. The CDR3 covers 16 residues. CDR3 loop: CASSVSGTIVTGELFF. In nucleotides, the CDR3 is TGTGCTAGCAGCGTATCCGGGACGATTGTCACCGGGGAGCTGTTTTTT.